Listed here is a single T cell receptor (beta chain). What it binds is unknown. These data are taken from a study of graft-versus-host responses after intestinal transplantation. About the study: Multivisceral, liver-intestinal, or isolated intestinal transplants were given to recipients. Every recipient had anti-thymocyte globulin induction and roughly 3 years of tacrolimus plus steroids. Study-wide results and caveats: Researchers found peak circulating GvH clone levels linked to early post-transplant HvG declines. Recipient marrow harbored GvH clones, some of which surfaced first in ileum or blood.

This CDR3 has 17 amino acids. The V segment lost 0 bases and the J segment 9 bases; nucleotides outside the gene matches: 9. Germline V lookup: CDR1 SGHTA, CDR2 FQGNSA. Intraepithelial lymphocytes and lamina propria lymphocytes were released through processing of graft tissue. Assay: immunoSEQ multiplex PCR; the TCRdb copy retains only in-frame clones and omits some. The sample lists 9,700 or so clones; approximately 81% were seen once. Sequences were derived from ileum tissue, sampled 500 to 550 days after intestinal transplant. The chain employs TRBV7-2 and TRBJ2-7; 15 bases fit TRBD2. This clonotype originated in a human patient who received an intestinal transplant, so some T cells may come from the graft donor. CDR3 in DNA: TGTGCCAGCAGCTTAGCGGCCGGGACTAGCGGGAGGAACGGGCAGTACTTC. Translating gives CASSLAAGTSGRNGQYF. Combining the CDR3 with reference TRBV7-2 and TRBJ2-7 gives the whole variable domain GAGVSQSPSNKVTEKGKDVELRCDPISGHTALYWYRQSLGQGLEFLIYFQGNSAPDKSGLPSDRFSAERTGGSVSTLTIQRTQQEDSAVYLCASSLAAGTSGRNGQYFGPGTRLTVT.